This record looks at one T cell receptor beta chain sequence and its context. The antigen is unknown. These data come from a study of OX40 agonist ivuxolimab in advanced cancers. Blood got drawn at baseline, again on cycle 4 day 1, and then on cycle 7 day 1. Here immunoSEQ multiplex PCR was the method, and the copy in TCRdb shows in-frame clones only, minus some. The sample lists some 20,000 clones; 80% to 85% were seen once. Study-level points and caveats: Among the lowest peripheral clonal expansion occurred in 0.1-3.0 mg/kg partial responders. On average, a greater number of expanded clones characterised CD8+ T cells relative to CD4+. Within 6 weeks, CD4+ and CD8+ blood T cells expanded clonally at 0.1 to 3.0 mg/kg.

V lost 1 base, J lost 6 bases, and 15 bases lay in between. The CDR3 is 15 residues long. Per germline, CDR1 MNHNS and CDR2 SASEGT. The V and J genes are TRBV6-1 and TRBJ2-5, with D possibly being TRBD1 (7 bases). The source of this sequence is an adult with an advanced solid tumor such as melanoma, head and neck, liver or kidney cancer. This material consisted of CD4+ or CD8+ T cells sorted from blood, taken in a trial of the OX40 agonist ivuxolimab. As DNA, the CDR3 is TGTGCCAGCAGTGAAGTTGCAGGGGGGCTGAAGACCCAGTACTTC. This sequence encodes CASSEVAGGLKTQYF.